Ten or more counts support the clone carrying this T cell receptor beta chain. Its antigen is as yet unknown. These data come from a study of CD8 T cells in ankylosing spondylitis. TCRdb itself ran the 5' RACE reads through MiXCR, one entry per CDR3 protein. The table records 250,000 to 350,000 distinct CDR3 sequences, around 7.6% of them present only once. The CDR3 extends over 15 amino acids. CDR1 and CDR2 from the germline V gene are DFQATT and SNEGSKA (reference sequence). After removal of 7 bases from V and 1 base from J, the junction contained 12 bases not matched to a gene. Study-level findings and limits: For ankylosing spondylitis blood, a TCR beta motif of under ten highly homologous variants appeared characteristic. From matched ankylosing spondylitis synovial fluid, disease-linked clones were reportedly recovered at significantly enriched levels.

This sequence was found in a male donor with ankylosing spondylitis. V and J are TRBV20-1 and TRBJ1-1, with 7 nucleotides matching TRBD1. The sequencing sample was made of blood, either unsorted or a sorted T cell fraction (not recorded which). The CDR3 DNA sequence: TGCAGTGGAAGGGGGAGGGGGCCCGCGAACACTGAAGCTTTCTTT. The encoded protein is CSGRGRGPANTEAFF.